Listed here are 5 T cell receptor beta chains from one sample, sequenced in a study of OX40 agonist ivuxolimab in advanced cancers. Generated by immunoSEQ multiplex PCR, the TCRdb table keeps only in-frame clones and is missing some. The table records more than 40,000 clones, approximately 88% of them present only once. The sample was CD4+ or CD8+ T cells sorted from blood, taken in a trial of the OX40 agonist ivuxolimab. The source is an adult with an advanced solid tumor such as melanoma, head and neck, liver or kidney cancer.

This clone appeared a single time. The chain carries TRBV28 and TRBJ2-7; possibly TRBD2 for D (7 bases). The V and J ends lost 5 bases and 0 bases respectively, with 17 bases between them. Looked up from germline, CDR1 is MDHEN and CDR2 is SYDVKM. The CDR3 runs 16 residues. CDR3 loop: CASSRLGGAGSYEQYF. CDR3 DNA: TGTGCCAGCAGTCGCCTGGGGGGGGCCGGCTCCTACGAGCAGTACTTC.

This chain links TRBV9 with TRBJ2-5, with D possibly TRBD2 on 5 matching bases. TRBJ2-7 matches the DNA end more closely, so the J call is doubtful. Germline CDR1 SGDLS, CDR2 YYNGEE. This CDR3 is built from 14 residues. CDR3 region: CASSVATGSYEQYF. The CDR3 region has the DNA TGTGCCAGCAGCGTAGCTACGGGGTCCTACGAGCAGTACTTC.

This rearrangement joins TRBV5-6 to TRBJ1-2; weak D call: TRBD1 (5 bases). V lost 5 bases to trimming and J lost 2 bases, with 13 bases between them. The CDR3 loop spans 14 amino acids. Germline-derived CDR1 and CDR2 are SGHDT and YYEEEE. CDR3 region: CASSPGTVNYGYTF. CDR3 DNA sequence: TGTGCCAGCAGTCCCGGGACGGTAAACTATGGCTACACCTTC.

Only one count was recorded for this clone. The chain carries TRBV28 and TRBJ1-1; D is unresolved. V was pared by 5 bases and J by 1 base, with 14 bases between. The CDR3 has 15 residues. The V gene's germline CDR1 is MDHEN and CDR2 SYDVKM. The CDR3 DNA reads TGTGCCAGCAGTAACCTTATTAGGGAGAACACTGAAGCTTTCTTT. This gives the protein CASSNLIRENTEAFF.

The chain links TRBV7-8 to TRBJ1-5; TRBD1 matches 8 bases. CDR1 SGHVS and CDR2 FQNEAQ come from the germline V gene. J lost 4 bases, V lost 5 bases, and 13 bases had no gene match. The CDR3 runs 17 residues. The CDR3 region is CASSTYPGQEGNQPQHF. For the CDR3, the DNA is TGTGCCAGCAGCACGTACCCGGGACAGGAAGGGAATCAGCCCCAGCATTTT.